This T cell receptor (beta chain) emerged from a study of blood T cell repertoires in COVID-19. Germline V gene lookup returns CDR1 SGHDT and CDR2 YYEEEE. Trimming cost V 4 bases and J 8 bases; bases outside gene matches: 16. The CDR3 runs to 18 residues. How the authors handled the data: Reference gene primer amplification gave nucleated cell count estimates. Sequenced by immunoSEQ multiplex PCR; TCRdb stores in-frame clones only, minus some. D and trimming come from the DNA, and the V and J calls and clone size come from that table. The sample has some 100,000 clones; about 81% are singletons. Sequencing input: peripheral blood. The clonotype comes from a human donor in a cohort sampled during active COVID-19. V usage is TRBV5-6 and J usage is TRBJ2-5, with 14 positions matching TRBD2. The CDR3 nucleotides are TGTGCCAGCAGCCCGACTAGCGGGGGGGAAAATACCAAGAGAACCCAGTACTTC. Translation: CASSPTSGGENTKRTQYF.